The 6 T cell receptor beta chains in this list originate from one sample, sequenced in a study of blood T cell repertoires in COVID-19. Some clones are missing from TCRdb's copy, which holds only in-frame ones; the method was immunoSEQ multiplex PCR. In the table there are 150,000 to 200,000 clones, more than 75% of which are singletons. Material for sequencing was peripheral blood. The receptor source for this set is a human donor in a cohort sampled during active COVID-19.

This chain connects TRBV27 to TRBJ2-7; a possible D gene is TRBD2 (5 bases). The CDR3 has 14 amino acids. V lost 5 bases, J lost 3 bases, and 14 bases lay in between. CDR1 MNHEY and CDR2 SMNVEV come from the germline V gene (reference sequence). The CDR3 coding sequence is TGTGCCAGCAGTCCTCCCGGCGGGTACTACGAGCAGTACTTC. Its protein product is CASSPPGGYYEQYF.

V is TRBV6-2 or TRBV6-3 and J is TRBJ1-5, with TRBD1 as a possible D gene (5 bases). This CDR3 has 15 residues. Trimming shortened V by 7 bases and J by 4 bases, and 17 bases separated the two germline ends. Germline CDR1 is MNHEY and CDR2 is SVGEGT. The CDR3 coding sequence is TGTGCCAGCACCCCTTCGGGGGTCGTGAATCAGCCCCAGCATTTT. Translating it yields CASTPSGVVNQPQHF.

This clone showed up just once. This chain links TRBV19 with TRBJ2-4; 8 bases are shared with TRBD2. Germline CDR1 LNHDA, CDR2 SQIVND (reference sequence). The J segment lost 6 bases and the V segment lost 5 bases, leaving 3 bases of the junction unmatched. This CDR3 is built from 13 residues. CDR3 protein: CASSVGGGNIQYF. The CDR3 region has the DNA TGTGCCAGTAGTGTCGGGGGGGGAAACATTCAGTACTTC.

This clone has just one count. This chain links TRBV7-6 with TRBJ2-7; 10 positions agree with TRBD2. Per germline, CDR1 SGHVS and CDR2 FNYEAQ. V dropped 1 base and J dropped 6; count of bases not matched to a gene: 6. CDR3 size: 15 residues. Here the CDR3 reads CASSLGSSGSGEQYF. Here the CDR3 DNA reads TGTGCCAGCAGCTTAGGGTCTAGCGGGAGCGGCGAGCAGTACTTC.

This chain connects TRBV21-1 to TRBJ2-7; TRBD1 was called by the table and not checked on the DNA. TRBV21-1 constitutes a pseudogene. This CDR3 is 16 amino acids long. The CDR3 sequence: CASSKTRQGASYEQYF. CDR3 nucleotide sequence: TGTGCCAGCAGCAAAACGCGACAGGGGGCCTCCTACGAGCAGTACTTC.

This sequence joins TRBV11-2 and TRBJ2-3, with D uncertain. Germline lookup yields CDR1 SGHAT and CDR2 FQNNGV. The V gene lost 2 bases and the J gene lost 14 bases, with 14 bases spanning the gap. This CDR3 is built from 12 residues. The CDR3 bases are TGTGCCAGCAGCTTACCGGGTCCCGTCTCGTATTTT. Protein product: CASSLPGPVSYF.